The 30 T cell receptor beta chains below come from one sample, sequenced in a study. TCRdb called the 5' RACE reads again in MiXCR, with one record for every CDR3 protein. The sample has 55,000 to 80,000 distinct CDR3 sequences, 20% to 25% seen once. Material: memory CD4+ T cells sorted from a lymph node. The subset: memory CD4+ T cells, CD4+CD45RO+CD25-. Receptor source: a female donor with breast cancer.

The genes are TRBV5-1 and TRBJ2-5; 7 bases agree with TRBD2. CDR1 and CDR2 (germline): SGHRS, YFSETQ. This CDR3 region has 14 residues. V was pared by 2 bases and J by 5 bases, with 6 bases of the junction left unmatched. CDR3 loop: CASSFWGGEETQYF. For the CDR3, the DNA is TGCGCCAGCAGCTTCTGGGGGGGAGAGGAGACCCAGTACTTC.

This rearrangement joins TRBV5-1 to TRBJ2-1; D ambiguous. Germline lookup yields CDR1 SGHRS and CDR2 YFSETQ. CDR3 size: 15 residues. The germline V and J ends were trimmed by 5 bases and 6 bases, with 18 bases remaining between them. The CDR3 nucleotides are TGCGCCAGCAGTTTCGACACAGTATCTAGCAATGAGCAGTTCTTC. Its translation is CASSFDTVSSNEQFF.

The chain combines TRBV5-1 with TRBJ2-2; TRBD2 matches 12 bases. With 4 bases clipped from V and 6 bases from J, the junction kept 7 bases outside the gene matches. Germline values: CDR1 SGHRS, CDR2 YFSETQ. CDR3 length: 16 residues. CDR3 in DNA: TGCGCCAGCAGCGCTCGGACTAGCGGGACGGCCGGGGAGCTGTTTTTT. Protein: CASSARTSGTAGELFF.

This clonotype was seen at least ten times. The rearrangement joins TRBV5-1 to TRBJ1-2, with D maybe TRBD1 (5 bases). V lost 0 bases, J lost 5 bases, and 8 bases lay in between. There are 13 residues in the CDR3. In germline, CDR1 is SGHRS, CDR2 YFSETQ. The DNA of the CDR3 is TGCGCCAGCAGCTTGGAGGGGTTATATGGCTACACCTTC. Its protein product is CASSLEGLYGYTF. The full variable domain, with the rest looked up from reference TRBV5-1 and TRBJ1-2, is KAGVTQTPRYLIKTRGQQVTLSCSPISGHRSVSWYQQTPGQGLQFLFEYFSETQRNKGNFPGRFSGRQFSNSRSEMNVSTLELGDSALYLCASSLEGLYGYTFGSGTRLTVV.

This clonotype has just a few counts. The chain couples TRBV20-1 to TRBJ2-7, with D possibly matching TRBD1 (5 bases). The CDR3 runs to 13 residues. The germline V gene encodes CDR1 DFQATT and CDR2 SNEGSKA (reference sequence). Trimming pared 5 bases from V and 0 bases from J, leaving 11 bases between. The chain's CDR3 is CSAFPTDSYEQYF. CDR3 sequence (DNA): TGCAGTGCTTTCCCGACAGACTCCTACGAGCAGTACTTC.

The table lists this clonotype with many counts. CDR3 in DNA: TGTGCCAGCACCGCCCGGAAGGCCTATGGCTACACCTTC. Translation: CASTARKAYGYTF. The rearrangement links TRBV6-5 to TRBJ1-2, with D unresolved. The germline V and J ends were trimmed by 7 bases and 4 bases, with 13 bases remaining between them. Germline V CDR1 and CDR2: MNHEY, SVGAGI. The CDR3 sequence is 13 residues long.

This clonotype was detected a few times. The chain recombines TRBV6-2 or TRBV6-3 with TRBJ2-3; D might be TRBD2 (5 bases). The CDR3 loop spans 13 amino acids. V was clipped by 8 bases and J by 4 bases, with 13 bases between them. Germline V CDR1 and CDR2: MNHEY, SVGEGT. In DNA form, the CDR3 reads TGTGCCAGCGGGAGTACGTACGCAGATACGCAGTATTTT. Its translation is CASGSTYADTQYF.

The CDR3 loop reads CATKTGTIIGYTF. CDR3 nucleotide sequence: TGTGCCACAAAAACCGGGACAATTATTGGCTACACCTTC. The J gene is TRBJ1-2, the V gene TRBV10-3; perhaps TRBD1 as D (6 bases). V lost 10 bases and J 7 bases, leaving 19 bases between the germline ends. The CDR3 contains 13 residues. From germline, CDR1 is ENHRY and CDR2 SYGVKD.

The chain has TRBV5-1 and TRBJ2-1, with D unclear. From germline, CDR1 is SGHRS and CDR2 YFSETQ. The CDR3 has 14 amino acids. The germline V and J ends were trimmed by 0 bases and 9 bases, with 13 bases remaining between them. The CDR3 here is CASSLAGPNTEQFF. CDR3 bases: TGCGCCAGCAGCTTGGCCGGGCCGAACACTGAGCAGTTCTTC.

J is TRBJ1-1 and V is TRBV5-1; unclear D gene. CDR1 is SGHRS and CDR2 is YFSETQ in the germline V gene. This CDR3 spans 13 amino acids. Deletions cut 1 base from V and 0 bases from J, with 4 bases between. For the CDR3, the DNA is TGCGCCAGCAGCTTGAACCTGAACACTGAAGCTTTCTTT. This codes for CASSLNLNTEAFF.

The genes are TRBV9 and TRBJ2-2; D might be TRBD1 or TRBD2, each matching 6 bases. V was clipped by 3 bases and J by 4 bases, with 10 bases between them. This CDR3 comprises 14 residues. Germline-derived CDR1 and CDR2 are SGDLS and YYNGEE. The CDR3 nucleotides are TGTGCCAGCAGCGAGACGGGGGCCACCGGGGAGCTGTTTTTT. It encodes CASSETGATGELFF.

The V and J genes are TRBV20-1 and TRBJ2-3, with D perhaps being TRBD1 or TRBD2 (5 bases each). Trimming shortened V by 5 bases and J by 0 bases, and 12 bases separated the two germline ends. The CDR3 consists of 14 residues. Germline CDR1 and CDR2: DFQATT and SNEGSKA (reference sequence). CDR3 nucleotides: TGCAGTGCTTATCCGGGGCGAAGCACAGATACGCAGTATTTT. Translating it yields CSAYPGRSTDTQYF.

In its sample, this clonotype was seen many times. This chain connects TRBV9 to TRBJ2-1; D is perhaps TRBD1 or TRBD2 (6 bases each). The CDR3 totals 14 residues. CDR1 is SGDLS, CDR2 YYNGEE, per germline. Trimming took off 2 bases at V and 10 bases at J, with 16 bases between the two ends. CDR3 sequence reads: CASSVMTGAVEQFF. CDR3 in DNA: TGTGCCAGCAGCGTCATGACGGGGGCCGTGGAGCAGTTCTTC. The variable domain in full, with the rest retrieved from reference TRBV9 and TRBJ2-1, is DSGVTQTPKHLITATGQRVTLRCSPRSGDLSVYWYQQSLDQGLQFLIQYYNGEERAKGNILERFSAQQFPDLHSELNLSSLELGDSALYFCASSVMTGAVEQFFGPGTRLTVL.

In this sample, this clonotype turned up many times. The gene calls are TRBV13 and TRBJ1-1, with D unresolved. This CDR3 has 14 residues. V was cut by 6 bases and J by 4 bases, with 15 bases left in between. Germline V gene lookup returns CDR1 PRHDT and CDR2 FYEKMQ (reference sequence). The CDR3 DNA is TGTGCCAGCAGTCGAGGCGGGTGGGGCACTGAAGCTTTCTTT. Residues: CASSRGGWGTEAFF.

In DNA form, the CDR3 reads TGTGCCAGCAGCCCCCGGGACAGGGGGCGCGACGGCTATGGCTACACCTTC. Translation: CASSPRDRGRDGYGYTF. The rearrangement joins TRBV7-8 to TRBJ1-2; 12 bases are shared with TRBD1. V dropped 5 bases and J dropped 4; count of bases not matched to a gene: 11. Looked up from germline, CDR1 is SGHVS and CDR2 is FQNEAQ. CDR3 size: 17 residues.

CDR3 in DNA: TGTGCCAGCAGCTTACTGAGCGGGAGCCTTAACACCTACGAGCAGTACTTC. This codes for CASSLLSGSLNTYEQYF. This rearrangement joins TRBV11-3 to TRBJ2-7; TRBD2 agrees at 8 bases. Germline CDR1 and CDR2: SGHNT and YENEEA. With V trimmed by 2 bases and J by 2 bases, 11 bases remained unmatched. CDR3 size: 17 residues.

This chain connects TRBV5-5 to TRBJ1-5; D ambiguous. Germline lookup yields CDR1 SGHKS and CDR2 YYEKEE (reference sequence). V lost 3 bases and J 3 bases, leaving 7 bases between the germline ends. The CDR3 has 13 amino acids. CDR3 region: CASSSLLNQPQHF. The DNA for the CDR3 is TGTGCCAGCAGCTCCTTACTCAATCAGCCCCAGCATTTT.

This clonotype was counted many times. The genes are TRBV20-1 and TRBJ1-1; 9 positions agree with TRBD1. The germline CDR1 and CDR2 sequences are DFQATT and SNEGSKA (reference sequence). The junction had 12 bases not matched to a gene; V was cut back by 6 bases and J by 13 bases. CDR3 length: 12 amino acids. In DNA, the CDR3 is TGCAGTGCGGGGGGGACAGGGCACCGGGTTTTCTTT. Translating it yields CSAGGTGHRVFF.

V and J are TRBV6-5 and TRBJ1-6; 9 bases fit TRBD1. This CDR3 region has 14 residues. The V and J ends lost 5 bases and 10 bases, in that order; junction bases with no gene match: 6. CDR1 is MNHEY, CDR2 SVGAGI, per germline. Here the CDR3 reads CASSPGTGLSPLHF. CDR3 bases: TGTGCCAGCAGTCCCGGGACAGGGCTCTCACCCCTCCACTTT.

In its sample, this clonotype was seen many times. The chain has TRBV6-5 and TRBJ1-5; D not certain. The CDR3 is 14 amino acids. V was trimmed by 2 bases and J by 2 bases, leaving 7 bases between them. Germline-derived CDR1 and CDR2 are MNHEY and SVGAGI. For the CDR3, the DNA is TGTGCCAGCAGTTACAGGTTCGGCAATCAGCCCCAGCATTTT. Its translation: CASSYRFGNQPQHF.

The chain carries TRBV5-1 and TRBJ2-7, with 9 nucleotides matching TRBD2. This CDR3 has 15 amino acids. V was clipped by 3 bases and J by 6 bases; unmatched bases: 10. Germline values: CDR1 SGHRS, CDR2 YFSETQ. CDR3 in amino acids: CASSWETREGPEQYF. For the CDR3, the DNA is TGCGCCAGCAGCTGGGAGACGCGGGAGGGCCCCGAGCAGTACTTC.

CDR3 DNA: TGTGCCAGCAGTCCAGGGTTTACTGAAGCTTTCTTT. It specifies CASSPGFTEAFF. The V gene is TRBV6-1, the J gene TRBJ1-1; possibly TRBD1 for D (5 bases). V was pared by 5 bases and J by 5 bases, with 9 bases between. The length of the CDR3 is 12 residues. Germline V CDR1 and CDR2: MNHNS, SASEGT.

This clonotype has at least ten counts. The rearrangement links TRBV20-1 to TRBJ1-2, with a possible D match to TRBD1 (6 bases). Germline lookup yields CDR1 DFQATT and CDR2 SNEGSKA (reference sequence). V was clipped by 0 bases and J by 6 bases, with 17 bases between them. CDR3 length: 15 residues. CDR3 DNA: TGCAGTGCTAGAGACCCAACCGAACAGGGAGATGGCTACACCTTC. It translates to CSARDPTEQGDGYTF.

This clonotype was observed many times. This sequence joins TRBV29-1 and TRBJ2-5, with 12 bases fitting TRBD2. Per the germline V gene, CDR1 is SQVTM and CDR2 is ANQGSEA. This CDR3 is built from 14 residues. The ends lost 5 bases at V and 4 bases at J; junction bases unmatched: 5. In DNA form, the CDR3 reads TGCAGCGTTCCAGGACTAGCGGGACTAGAGACCCAGTACTTC. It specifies CSVPGLAGLETQYF.

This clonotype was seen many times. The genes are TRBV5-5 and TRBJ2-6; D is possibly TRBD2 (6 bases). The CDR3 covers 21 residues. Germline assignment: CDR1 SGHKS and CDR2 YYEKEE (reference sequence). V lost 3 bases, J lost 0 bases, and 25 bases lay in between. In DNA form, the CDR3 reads TGTGCCAGCAGCTCCGCGGGATTACAAGGCCAGATGCGCTCTGGGGCCAACGTCCTGACTTTC. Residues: CASSSAGLQGQMRSGANVLTF.

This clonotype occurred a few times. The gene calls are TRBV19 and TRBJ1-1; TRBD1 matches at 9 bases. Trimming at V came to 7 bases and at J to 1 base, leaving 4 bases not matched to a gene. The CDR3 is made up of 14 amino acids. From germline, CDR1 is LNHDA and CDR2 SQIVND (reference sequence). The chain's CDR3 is CASTPDRGNTEAFF. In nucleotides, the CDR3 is TGTGCCAGTACCCCGGACAGGGGGAACACTGAAGCTTTCTTT.

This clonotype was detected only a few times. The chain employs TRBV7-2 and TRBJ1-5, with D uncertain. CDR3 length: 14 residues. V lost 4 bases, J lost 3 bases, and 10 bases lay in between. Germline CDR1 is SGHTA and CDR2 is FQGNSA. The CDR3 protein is CASSSGQYNQPQHF. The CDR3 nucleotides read TGTGCCAGCAGCTCCGGGCAGTACAATCAGCCCCAGCATTTT. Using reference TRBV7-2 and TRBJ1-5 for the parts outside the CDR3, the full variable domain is GAGVSQSPSNKVTEKGKDVELRCDPISGHTALYWYRQSLGQGLEFLIYFQGNSAPDKSGLPSDRFSAERTGGSVSTLTIQRTQQEDSAVYLCASSSGQYNQPQHFGDGTRLSIL.

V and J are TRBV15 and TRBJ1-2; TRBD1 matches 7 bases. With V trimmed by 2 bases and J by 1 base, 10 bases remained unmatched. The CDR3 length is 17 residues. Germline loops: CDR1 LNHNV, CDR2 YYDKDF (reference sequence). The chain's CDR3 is CATSRHRGTGDNYGYTF. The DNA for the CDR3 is TGTGCCACCAGCAGACACAGGGGCACGGGGGATAACTATGGCTACACCTTC.

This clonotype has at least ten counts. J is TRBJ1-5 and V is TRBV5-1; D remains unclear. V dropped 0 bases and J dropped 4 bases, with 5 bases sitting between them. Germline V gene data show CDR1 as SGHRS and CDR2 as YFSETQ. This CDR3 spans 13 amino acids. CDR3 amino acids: CASSLDQNQPQHF. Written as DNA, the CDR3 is TGCGCCAGCAGCTTGGATCAAAATCAGCCCCAGCATTTT.

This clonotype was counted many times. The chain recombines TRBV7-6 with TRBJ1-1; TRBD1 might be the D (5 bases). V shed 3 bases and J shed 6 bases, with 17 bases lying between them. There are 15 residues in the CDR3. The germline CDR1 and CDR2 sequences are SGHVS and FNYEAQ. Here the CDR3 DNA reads TGTGCCAGCAGCTTCCGTCTCGACGGGGGGGCTGAAGCTTTCTTT. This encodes CASSFRLDGGAEAFF.